Listed below are T cell receptor beta chains from one sample, sequenced in a study of T cell repertoires in cytomegalovirus infection. Which antigens these TCRs recognize remains unknown. TCRdb fed the reads into MiXCR, producing one record per CDR3 protein. The repertoire holds roughly 920,000 distinct CDR3 sequences, with 31% as singletons. The sequencing here drew on cultured CD8+ T cells from PBMCs, taken from culture after CMV antigen stimulation. These receptors were taken from a human donor in good health (CMV status not recorded). Some clones in this sample may be carry-over from other donors' samples. Each CDR3 is given without its conserved first and last residue. The D gene is left open where the match is weak.

>-|TRBV19|TRBJ1-5
ASSLIYQPQH
>-|TRBV7-2|TRBJ1-4
ASTQGTSGEKLF
>-|TRBV4-1|TRBJ2-3
ASSQDDSVAPGDTQY
>-|TRBV6-6|TRBJ2-7
ASSLAGWLEQY
>TRBD2|TRBV6-5|TRBJ2-1
ASSYFPRGGSSYNEQF
>-|TRBV7-9|TRBJ1-5
ANSPQRRGQPQH
>-|TRBV29-1|TRBJ1-2
SALTEPFYGYT
>-|TRBV7-6|TRBJ2-5
ASSVVRAKTQY
>-|TRBV7-9|TRBJ2-7
ASSSPGRGNEQY
>-|TRBV7-6|TRBJ2-2
ASSSQGPGELF
>TRBD1|TRBV10-2|TRBJ1-2
ANWQGVGYGYT
>TRBD2|TRBV2|TRBJ2-1
ASILAGDSSEQF
>-|TRBV7-9|TRBJ1-2
ASSPEGSYGYT
>-|TRBV4-1|TRBJ1-6
ASSLVADYNSPLH
>TRBD1|TRBV28|TRBJ2-3
ASSLDRVEDTQY
>TRBD1|TRBV6-2/TRBV6-3|TRBJ2-1
ASSDTGTGALDEQF
>TRBD1|TRBV6-2/TRBV6-3|TRBJ1-1
ASSYRDREVRNTEAF
>TRBD1|TRBV27|TRBJ1-2
ASSPLRDRGRLGYT
>TRBD1|TRBV7-9|TRBJ2-1
ASSPTGQGVSYNEQF
>-|TRBV7-6|TRBJ2-7
ASSDPGLSSYEQY
>TRBD2|TRBV6-6|TRBJ2-1
ASSYVRGGYNEQF
>TRBD1|TRBV10-3|TRBJ1-1
AISEDRATEAF
>-|TRBV6-5|TRBJ2-1
ASGGETAPFNEQF
>-|TRBV20-1|TRBJ1-1
SARDTWTPVNTEAF
>-|TRBV19|TRBJ2-4
ASSIDGGAKNIQY
>TRBD1|TRBV20-1|TRBJ2-5
SVYRDRNNLGQETQY
>-|TRBV7-9|TRBJ2-1
ASSFPGRGSSYNEQF
>TRBD2|TRBV5-1|TRBJ2-3
ASSLAPAGGHIGTDTQY
>-|TRBV20-1|TRBJ1-6
SAGRMGSPLH
>TRBD2|TRBV7-8|TRBJ2-1
ASSSGTSGGIEQF
>-|TRBV19|TRBJ1-1
ASRGGERVLEAF